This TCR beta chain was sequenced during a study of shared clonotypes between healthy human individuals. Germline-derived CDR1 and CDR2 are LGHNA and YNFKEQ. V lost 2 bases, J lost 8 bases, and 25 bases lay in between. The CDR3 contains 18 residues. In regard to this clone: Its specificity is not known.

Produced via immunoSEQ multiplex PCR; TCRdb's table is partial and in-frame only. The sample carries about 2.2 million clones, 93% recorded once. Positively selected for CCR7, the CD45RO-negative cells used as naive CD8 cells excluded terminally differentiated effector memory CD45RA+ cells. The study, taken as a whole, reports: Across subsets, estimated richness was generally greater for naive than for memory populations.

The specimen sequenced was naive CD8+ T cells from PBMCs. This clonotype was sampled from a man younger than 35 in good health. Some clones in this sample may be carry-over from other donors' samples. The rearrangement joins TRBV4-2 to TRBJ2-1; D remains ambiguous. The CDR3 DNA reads TGTGCCAGCAGCCAACTCATGAAGCGCCCGCTACTCAAGGATGAGCAGTTCTTC. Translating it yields CASSQLMKRPLLKDEQFF.